A single sample gave rise to the 32 T cell receptor beta chains below, sequenced in a study of response to subunit inactivated influenza vaccine. TCRdb analysed the RT-PCR reads with MiXCR anew, one entry per CDR3 protein. Found here are around 490,000 distinct CDR3 sequences, about 7.6% of them singletons; the top ten hold 13%. The sequencing used PBMCs from blood, collected less than 30 months after vaccination. The receptor set was obtained from a man between 45 and 75 years old who received an inactivated influenza vaccine.

J is TRBJ2-5 and V is TRBV12-3 or TRBV12-4; no reliable D call. This CDR3 spans 15 amino acids. Trimming shortened V by 4 bases and J by 4 bases, and 16 bases separated the two germline ends. The CDR3 region is CASSSVARTGETQYF. The CDR3 nucleotides read TGTGCCAGCAGTTCCGTTGCTCGGACCGGAGAGACCCAGTACTTC.

There are many counts of this clonotype. The V gene is TRBV11-2, the J gene TRBJ2-3; D not resolved. The CDR3 is 12 residues long. In germline, CDR1 is SGHAT, CDR2 FQNNGV. Trimming pared 5 bases from V and 6 bases from J, leaving 9 bases between. The CDR3 region is CASSPGWDTQYF. The CDR3 DNA reads TGTGCCAGCAGCCCTGGTTGGGATACGCAGTATTTT.

This clonotype was observed many times. V and J are TRBV2 and TRBJ2-7, with D possibly TRBD2 on 6 matching bases. Trimming cost V 7 bases and J 2 bases, with 15 bases left between them. CDR1 and CDR2 from the germline V gene are SNHLY and FYNNEI. The CDR3 contains 14 residues. The CDR3 bases are TGTGCCAGCAAAGTGGGACTTATTACCTACGAGCAGTACTTC. Translated: CASKVGLITYEQYF.

This clonotype was picked up many times. The gene calls are TRBV4-2 and TRBJ2-3; TRBD2 matches at 15 bases. In germline, CDR1 is LGHNA, CDR2 YNFKEQ. The CDR3 runs to 18 residues. V lost 4 bases to trimming and J lost 2 bases; unmatched junction nucleotides: 7. DNA of the CDR3: TGTGCCAGCAGCCCACAAGGGACTAGCGGGGGGACCACAGATACGCAGTATTTT. It is translated as CASSPQGTSGGTTDTQYF.

The sample holds many counts of this clonotype. The J gene is TRBJ1-2, the V gene TRBV13; D unclear. V was pared by 3 bases and J by 0 bases, with 8 bases between. Germline CDR1 and CDR2: PRHDT and FYEKMQ (reference sequence). The CDR3 runs to 14 residues. The CDR3 region is CASSLMEPNYGYTF. The CDR3, as DNA: TGTGCCAGCAGCTTGATGGAGCCTAACTATGGCTACACCTTC.

This clonotype was detected a few times. V and J are TRBV2 and TRBJ2-7, with D perhaps TRBD1 (6 bases). This CDR3 has 14 amino acids. The ends were cut back, 8 bases at V and 4 bases at J, with 18 bases in the middle. The V gene's germline CDR1 is SNHLY and CDR2 FYNNEI. The CDR3 coding sequence is TGTGCCAGCCACAGGGCCACCTCGGGTTACGAGCAGTACTTC. Protein sequence: CASHRATSGYEQYF.

A few counts support this clonotype. This chain joins TRBV12-3 or TRBV12-4 and TRBJ1-6; D is unresolved. The CDR3 spans 14 residues. V was cut by 2 bases and J by 6 bases, with 8 bases left in between. CDR3 region: CASSLRRTNSPLHF. CDR3 DNA: TGTGCCAGCAGTTTAAGGAGGACTAATTCACCCCTCCACTTT.

The genes are TRBV10-3 and TRBJ2-1, with D uncertain. CDR3 length equals 14 residues. V shed 5 bases and J shed 5 bases, with 13 bases lying between them. Germline V gene sequence: CDR1 ENHRY, CDR2 SYGVKD. The CDR3 nucleotides are TGTGCCATCAGTATTTTTGGAACCGACAATGAGCAGTTCTTC. Translating gives CAISIFGTDNEQFF.

This clonotype showed up just a few times. The chain joins TRBV20-1 to TRBJ2-1, with TRBD2 matching 8 bases. CDR1 is DFQATT, CDR2 SNEGSKA, per germline (reference sequence). The J segment lost 6 bases and the V segment lost 1 base, leaving 5 bases of the junction unmatched. The length of the CDR3 is 14 residues. This CDR3 reads CSARAGGIFNEQFF. CDR3 coding DNA: TGCAGTGCTAGAGCGGGAGGGATATTCAATGAGCAGTTCTTC.

The chain joins TRBV12-3 or TRBV12-4 to TRBJ2-4; D is possibly TRBD2 (6 bases). Trimming took 1 base from V and 0 from J, leaving 13 bases between them. This CDR3 spans 17 amino acids. CDR3 nucleotide sequence: TGTGCCAGCAGTTTAGGATCGGCGGGGATAGCCAAAAACATTCAGTACTTC. Encoded protein: CASSLGSAGIAKNIQYF.

This clonotype was counted only a few times. V usage is TRBV2 and J usage is TRBJ2-7; D possibly matches TRBD1 or TRBD2 (6 bases each). The CDR3 is 15 residues long. Germline CDR1 is SNHLY and CDR2 is FYNNEI. Trimming took off 5 bases at V and 4 bases at J, with 18 bases between the two ends. The CDR3 region has the DNA TGTGCCAGCAGTAACCTCGCCAGGGGAGGATACGAGCAGTACTTC. It is translated as CASSNLARGGYEQYF.

The rearrangement links TRBV24-1 to TRBJ2-3; D gene uncertain. V was shortened by 7 bases and J by 2 bases, with 9 bases between the two germline ends. Germline V gives CDR1 KGHDR, CDR2 SFDVKD. The CDR3 consists of 13 residues. This CDR3 is CATRSPFTDTQYF. The CDR3 coding sequence is TGTGCCACCAGGTCCCCGTTCACAGATACGCAGTATTTT.

This clonotype was observed a few times. The V gene is TRBV7-2, the J gene TRBJ2-1, with 14 bases matching TRBD2. This CDR3 is 13 amino acids long. Germline-derived CDR1 and CDR2 are SGHTA and FQGNSA. Losses at the gene ends were 9 bases for V and 8 bases for J; bases not matched to a gene: 3. CDR3 sequence (DNA): TGTGCCAGTCGACTAGCGGGAGGGCATGAGCAGTTCTTC. The encoded protein is CASRLAGGHEQFF.

This clonotype was observed at least ten times. The rearrangement links TRBV12-3 or TRBV12-4 to TRBJ2-1; 7 nucleotides align to TRBD1. The CDR3 is 13 residues long. V was pared by 4 bases and J by 7 bases, with 4 bases of the junction left unmatched. The CDR3 is CASSSNRGNEQFF. Written as DNA, the CDR3 is TGTGCCAGCAGTTCTAACAGGGGAAATGAGCAGTTCTTC.

This clonotype has ten or more counts. J is TRBJ2-7 and V is TRBV15, with D possibly TRBD2 on 6 matching bases. CDR3 length equals 16 residues. V lost 6 bases, J lost 2 bases, and 20 bases lay in between. Germline-derived CDR1 and CDR2 are LNHNV and YYDKDF (reference sequence). The CDR3 DNA reads TGTGCCACCAGTAAAACGCCGGGACTGGGGACCTACGAGCAGTACTTC. Protein sequence: CATSKTPGLGTYEQYF.

The sample holds many counts of this clonotype. The rearrangement uses TRBV27 and TRBJ1-6; possibly TRBD1 for D (5 bases). Germline V gene lookup returns CDR1 MNHEY and CDR2 SMNVEV (reference sequence). The V gene lost 6 bases and the J gene lost 4 bases, with 10 bases spanning the gap. The CDR3 runs to 14 residues. The DNA for the CDR3 is TGTGCCAGCAGACGGGGGGAGTATAATTCACCCCTCCACTTT. Its protein product is CASRRGEYNSPLHF.

The V gene is TRBV20-1, the J gene TRBJ2-2; 8 bases agree with TRBD1. The V segment lost 8 bases and the J segment 5 bases; nucleotides outside the gene matches: 19. CDR1 is DFQATT, CDR2 SNEGSKA, per germline (reference sequence). The CDR3 loop spans 17 amino acids. This CDR3 reads CSSWRERDRGVTGELFF. The DNA of the CDR3 is TGCAGTTCCTGGAGAGAAAGAGACAGGGGTGTAACCGGGGAGCTGTTTTTT.

The chain combines TRBV28 with TRBJ2-7; D is unresolved. Trimming shortened V by 3 bases and J by 5 bases, and 11 bases separated the two germline ends. Germline loops: CDR1 MDHEN, CDR2 SYDVKM. The CDR3 is made up of 13 amino acids. The CDR3 is CASSFGSLNEQYF. DNA of the CDR3: TGTGCCAGCAGTTTTGGGTCCCTAAACGAGCAGTACTTC.

This clonotype was found many times. This rearrangement joins TRBV29-1 to TRBJ2-7; possible D gene TRBD2, 5 bases. V lost 8 bases, J lost 6 bases, and 14 bases lay in between. CDR1 is SQVTM, CDR2 ANQGSEA, per germline. The CDR3 has 11 residues. The CDR3, as DNA: TGCAGCTCGAGGGTTTTTGGCGAGCAGTACTTC. Amino acids: CSSRVFGEQYF.

This chain uses TRBV12-3 or TRBV12-4 with TRBJ2-1; 16 bases align to TRBD2. After removal of 7 bases from V and 8 bases from J, the junction contained 5 bases not matched to a gene. The CDR3 spans 15 residues. The CDR3 sequence: CASTLGLAGGYEQFF. Written as DNA, the CDR3 is TGTGCCAGCACCCTGGGACTAGCGGGGGGGTATGAGCAGTTCTTC.

This clonotype was counted many times. V usage is TRBV5-1 and J usage is TRBJ2-1; 7 bases agree with TRBD2. Germline V gene data show CDR1 as SGHRS and CDR2 as YFSETQ. Trimming cost V 0 bases and J 5 bases; bases outside gene matches: 5. The CDR3 runs to 15 residues. CDR3 DNA: TGCGCCAGCAGCTTGGCCCCAGCGGGGAACAATGAGCAGTTCTTC. Its protein is CASSLAPAGNNEQFF.

The V gene is TRBV9, the J gene TRBJ2-3; D unclear. Trimming stripped 3 bases from V and 4 bases from J, with 18 bases between. This CDR3 region has 16 residues. The V gene's germline CDR1 is SGDLS and CDR2 YYNGEE. In DNA, the CDR3 is TGTGCCAGCAGCGCTGGAAGGGATTGGAAATCAGATACGCAGTATTTT. Its protein is CASSAGRDWKSDTQYF.

In its sample, this clonotype was seen many times. The V gene is TRBV3-1, the J gene TRBJ2-2; the match to TRBD2 covers 10 bases. The trim removed 0 bases at V and 7 bases at J, leaving 8 bases unmatched. This CDR3 is built from 17 residues. Germline V gene sequence: CDR1 LGHDT, CDR2 YNNKEL (reference sequence). The chain's CDR3 is CASSQEGLAGDGGELFF. In DNA, the CDR3 is TGTGCCAGCAGCCAAGAAGGGCTAGCGGGAGATGGCGGGGAGCTGTTTTTT.

This clonotype was counted at least ten times. The chain uses TRBV11-1 and TRBJ1-2, with 7 nucleotides matching TRBD1. The CDR3 is 14 amino acids. The germline V gene encodes CDR1 SGHAT and CDR2 FQDESV (reference sequence). Losses at the gene ends were 5 bases for V and 4 bases for J; bases not matched to a gene: 7. The CDR3 DNA sequence: TGTGCCAGCAGCGCCGGGGACAGAAGCTATGGCTACACCTTC. Translation: CASSAGDRSYGYTF. Supplemented by reference TRBV11-1 and TRBJ1-2, the full variable domain reads EAEVAQSPRYKITEKSQAVAFWCDPISGHATLYWYRQILGQGPELLVQFQDESVVDDSQLPKDRFSAERLKGVDSTLKIQPAELGDSAMYLCASSAGDRSYGYTFGSGTRLTVV.

This chain connects TRBV20-1 to TRBJ2-3; TRBD1 agrees at 10 bases. The CDR3 spans 16 residues. With V trimmed by 0 bases and J by 1 base, 4 bases remained unmatched. CDR1 DFQATT and CDR2 SNEGSKA come from the germline V gene (reference sequence). The CDR3 sequence is CSARDGDRGRTDTQYF. As DNA, the CDR3 is TGCAGTGCTAGAGATGGCGACAGGGGGCGCACAGATACGCAGTATTTT.

This clonotype was counted many times. V and J are TRBV5-1 and TRBJ2-7; the D gene is possibly TRBD2 (6 bases). The CDR3 sequence is 15 residues long. Trimming shortened V by 4 bases and J by 2 bases, and 16 bases separated the two germline ends. Germline V lookup: CDR1 SGHRS, CDR2 YFSETQ. CDR3 protein: CASSPSSGNTYEQYF. In DNA form, the CDR3 reads TGCGCCAGCAGCCCAAGTAGCGGAAATACCTACGAGCAGTACTTC.

This rearrangement joins TRBV7-2 to TRBJ1-4; D gene ambiguous. This CDR3 comprises 13 residues. V gave up 6 bases and J gave up 4 bases, with 9 bases separating them. Germline V gene lookup returns CDR1 SGHTA and CDR2 FQGNSA. CDR3 sequence: CASRAPHNEKLFF. CDR3 DNA: TGTGCCAGCAGGGCCCCCCATAATGAAAAACTGTTTTTT.

This clonotype was seen only a few times. The chain couples TRBV7-6 to TRBJ2-7; D possibly corresponds to TRBD2 (7 bases). In germline, CDR1 is SGHVS, CDR2 FNYEAQ. The CDR3 is made up of 16 amino acids. Trimming took 5 bases from V and 0 from J, leaving 17 bases between them. The CDR3 DNA reads TGTGCCAGCAGCCCCTTGGCGGGGGCGGTCTCCTACGAGCAGTACTTC. Translated, it gives CASSPLAGAVSYEQYF. The full variable domain, its missing parts supplied by reference TRBV7-6 and TRBJ2-7, is GAGVSQSPRYKVTKRGQDVALRCDPISGHVSLYWYRQALGQGPEFLTYFNYEAQQDKSGLPNDRFSAERPEGSISTLTIQRTEQRDSAMYRCASSPLAGAVSYEQYFGPGTRLTVT.

V is TRBV29-1 and J is TRBJ1-4; TRBD1 is a possible D gene (6 bases). The CDR3 is 15 amino acids. Germline values: CDR1 SQVTM, CDR2 ANQGSEA. Trimming removed 0 bases from V and 5 bases from J, with 13 bases in between. The CDR3 DNA sequence: TGCAGCGTTGAAGAAGGACAGAAGATGAATGAAAAACTGTTTTTT. Translation gives CSVEEGQKMNEKLFF.

Only a few counts were recorded for this clonotype. V usage is TRBV21-1 and J usage is TRBJ2-5; TRBD1, the table's D call, lacks a check against the DNA. TRBV21-1 is shown as a pseudogene. CDR3 length: 18 residues. In nucleotides, the CDR3 is TGTGCCAGCAGCAAAGTCAGGGGACCGAAAGAGCCTTGGGAGACCCAGTACTTC. Amino acids: CASSKVRGPKEPWETQYF.

This clonotype appeared many times. The CDR3 bases are TGTGCCAGCAGCTCAACAGGGTTAGGGGAAGCTTTCTTT. This encodes CASSSTGLGEAFF. V gene TRBV6-1 combines with J gene TRBJ1-1; TRBD1 might be the D (6 bases). The germline gives CDR1 MNHNS, CDR2 SASEGT. The CDR3 covers 13 residues. The V gene lost 6 bases and the J gene lost 8 bases, with 16 bases spanning the gap.

This clonotype was counted a few times. The chain uses TRBV7-2 and TRBJ2-1, with TRBD2 matching over 7 bases. CDR3 length: 14 residues. The V segment lost 3 bases and the J segment 7 bases; nucleotides outside the gene matches: 6. Germline assignment: CDR1 SGHTA and CDR2 FQGNSA. The CDR3, as DNA: TGTGCCAGCAGCTTGTGGGAGGGCGGGAATGAGCAGTTCTTC. It codes for CASSLWEGGNEQFF.